This T cell receptor beta chain was recovered during a study of T cells in localized non-small cell lung cancer. Whole-study findings and limits: Analysis by sequencing included only one tumor region, so heterogeneity remains possible. Maximal T cell clonality occurred in uninvolved adjacent lung, with tumor ranking below it. Median approximately 50 top-100 tumor clones were shared with paired adjacent lung.

This clone was counted at least ten times. Its antigen is unidentified. This table comes from immunoSEQ multiplex PCR, and its TCRdb copy is limited to in-frame clones, with some not included. The sample shows around 78,000 clones, around 82% of them seen only once. The CDR3 has 14 residues. V lost 0 bases, J lost 6 bases, and 7 bases lay in between. Germline CDR1 reads SGDLS; CDR2 reads YYNGEE. The chain links TRBV9 to TRBJ1-6; D might be TRBD1 (6 bases). This TCR was sampled from a female donor at least 60 years old with stage I lung adenocarcinoma. The specimen comprised peripheral blood, sampled before any cancer treatment. Written as DNA, the CDR3 is TGTGCCAGCAGCGTAGGGACAGCTAATTCACCCCTCCACTTT. Residues: CASSVGTANSPLHF.